This TCR beta chain was identified during a study of blood T cells in healthy people across ages. Germline loops: CDR1 DFQATT, CDR2 SNEGSKA (reference sequence). V gave up 0 bases and J gave up 10 bases, with 16 bases separating them. This CDR3 contains 14 residues. This clonotype was detected many times. The second PCR ran roughly 6 to 11 cycles with a sample-barcoded 5' primer and J-beta primers. Sequencing yielded, for each sample, at least 3 million paired-end reads carrying CDR3. TCRdb independently ran MiXCR on the 5' RACE reads; one entry per CDR3 protein. The data hold around 1,700,000 distinct CDR3 sequences, with roughly 27% observed a single time.

Material for sequencing was blood. This sequence joins TRBV20-1 and TRBJ2-1; no firm D call. The sequence came from a woman aged 25 to 39 in good health. CDR3 residues: CSARDLKGTHEQFF. CDR3 nucleotides: TGCAGTGCTAGAGATCTAAAGGGAACCCACGAGCAGTTCTTC.